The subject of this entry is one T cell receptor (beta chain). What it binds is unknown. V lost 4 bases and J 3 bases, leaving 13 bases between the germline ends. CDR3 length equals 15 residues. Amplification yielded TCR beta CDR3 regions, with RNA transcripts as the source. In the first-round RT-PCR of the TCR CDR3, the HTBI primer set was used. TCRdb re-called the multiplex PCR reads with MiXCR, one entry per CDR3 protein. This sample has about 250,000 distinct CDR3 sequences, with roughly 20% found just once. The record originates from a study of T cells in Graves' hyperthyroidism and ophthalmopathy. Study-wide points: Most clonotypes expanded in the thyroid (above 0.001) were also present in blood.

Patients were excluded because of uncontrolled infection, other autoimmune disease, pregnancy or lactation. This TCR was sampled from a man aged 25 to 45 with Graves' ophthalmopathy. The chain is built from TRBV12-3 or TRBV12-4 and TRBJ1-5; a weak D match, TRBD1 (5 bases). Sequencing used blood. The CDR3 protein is CASSSRDVANQPQHF. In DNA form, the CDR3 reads TGTGCCAGCAGTTCCAGGGATGTGGCCAATCAGCCCCAGCATTTT.